What follows describes a single T cell receptor beta chain. Per germline, CDR1 SQVTM and CDR2 ANQGSEA. V shed 0 bases and J shed 2 bases, with 7 bases lying between them. The CDR3 is made up of 13 amino acids. The data originate from a study of blood T cell repertoires in COVID-19. Source study methods: Scientists estimated how many nucleated cells there were by amplifying reference gene primers. TCRdb keeps only in-frame clones here, not all; method: immunoSEQ multiplex PCR. V, J and clone size reflect that table, while D and trimming were determined from the DNA. Of 190,000 or so clones in the sample, roughly four fifths are singletons; the top ten hold roughly 6.9%.

This chain links TRBV29-1 with TRBJ1-1, with D possibly being TRBD1 (5 bases). The sequenced sample was peripheral blood. The receptor's source is a human donor with acute or convalescent COVID-19. The donor label of this sample is uncertain. The CDR3, as DNA: TGCAGCGTTGAAGAACAGGTTAACACTGAAGCTTTCTTT. Amino acids: CSVEEQVNTEAFF.